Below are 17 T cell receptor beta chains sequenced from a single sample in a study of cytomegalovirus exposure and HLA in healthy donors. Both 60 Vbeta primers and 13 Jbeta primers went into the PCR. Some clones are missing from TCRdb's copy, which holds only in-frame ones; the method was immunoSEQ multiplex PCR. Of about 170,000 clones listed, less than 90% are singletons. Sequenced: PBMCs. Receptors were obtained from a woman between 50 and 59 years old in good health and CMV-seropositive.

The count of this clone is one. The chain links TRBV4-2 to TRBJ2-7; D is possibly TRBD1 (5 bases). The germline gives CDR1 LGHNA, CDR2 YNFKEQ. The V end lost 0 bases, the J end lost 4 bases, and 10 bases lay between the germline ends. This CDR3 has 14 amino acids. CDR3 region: CASSQDLGVYEQYF. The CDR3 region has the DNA TGTGCCAGCAGCCAAGATTTAGGGGTTTACGAGCAGTACTTC.

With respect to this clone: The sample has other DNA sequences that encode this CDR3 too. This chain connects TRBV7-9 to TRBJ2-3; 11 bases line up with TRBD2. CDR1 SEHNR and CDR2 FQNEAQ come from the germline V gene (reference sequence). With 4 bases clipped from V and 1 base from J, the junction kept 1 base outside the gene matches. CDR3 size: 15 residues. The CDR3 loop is CASSWGLAGTDTQYF. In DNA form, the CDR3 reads TGTGCCAGCAGCTGGGGACTAGCGGGCACAGATACGCAGTATTTT.

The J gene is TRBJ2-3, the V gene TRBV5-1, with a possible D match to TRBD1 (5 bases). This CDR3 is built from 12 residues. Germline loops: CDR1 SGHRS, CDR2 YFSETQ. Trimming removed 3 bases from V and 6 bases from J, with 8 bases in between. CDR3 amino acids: CASSSYRDTQYF. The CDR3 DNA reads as TGCGCCAGCAGCTCCTACAGGGATACGCAGTATTTT.

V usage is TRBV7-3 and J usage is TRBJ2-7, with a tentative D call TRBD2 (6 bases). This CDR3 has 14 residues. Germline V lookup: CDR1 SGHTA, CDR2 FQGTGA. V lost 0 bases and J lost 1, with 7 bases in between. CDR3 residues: CASSLTGGSYEQYF. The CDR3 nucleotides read TGTGCCAGCAGCTTAACCGGGGGTTCCTACGAGCAGTACTTC.

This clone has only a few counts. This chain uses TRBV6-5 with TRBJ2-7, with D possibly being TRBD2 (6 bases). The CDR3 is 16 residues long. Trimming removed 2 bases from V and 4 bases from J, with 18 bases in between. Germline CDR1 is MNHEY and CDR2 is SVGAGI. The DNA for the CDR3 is TGTGCCAGCAGTTACAATGTCGGGACTTGGAATTACGAGCAGTACTTC. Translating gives CASSYNVGTWNYEQYF.

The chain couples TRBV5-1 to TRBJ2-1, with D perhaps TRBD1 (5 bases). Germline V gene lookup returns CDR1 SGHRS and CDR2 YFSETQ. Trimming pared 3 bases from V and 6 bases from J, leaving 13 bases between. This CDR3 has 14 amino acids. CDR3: CASSWALGANEQFF. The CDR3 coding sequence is TGCGCCAGCAGCTGGGCCCTAGGGGCCAATGAGCAGTTCTTC.

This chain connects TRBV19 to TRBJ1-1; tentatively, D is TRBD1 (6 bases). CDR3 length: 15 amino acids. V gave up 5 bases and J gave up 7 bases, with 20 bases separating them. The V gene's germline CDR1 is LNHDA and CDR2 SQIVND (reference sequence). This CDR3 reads CASSRQGYGYGEAFF. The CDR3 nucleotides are TGTGCCAGTAGTCGGCAGGGGTATGGGTATGGTGAAGCTTTCTTT.

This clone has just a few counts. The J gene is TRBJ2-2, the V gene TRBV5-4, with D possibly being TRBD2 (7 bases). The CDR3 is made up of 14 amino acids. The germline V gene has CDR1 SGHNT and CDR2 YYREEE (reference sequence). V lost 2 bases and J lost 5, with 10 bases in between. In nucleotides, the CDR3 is TGTGCCAGCAGCTTAGGGGGGGGGACCGGGGAGCTGTTTTTT. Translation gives CASSLGGGTGELFF.

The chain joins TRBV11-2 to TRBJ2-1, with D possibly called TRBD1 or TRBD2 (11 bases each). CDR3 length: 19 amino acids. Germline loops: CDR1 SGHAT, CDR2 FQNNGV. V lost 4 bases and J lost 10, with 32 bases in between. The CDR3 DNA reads TGTGCCAGCAGCTACTGGACAGGGGGCAGGCTAGCGGGAGGCAAGGAGCAGTTCTTC. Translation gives CASSYWTGGRLAGGKEQFF.

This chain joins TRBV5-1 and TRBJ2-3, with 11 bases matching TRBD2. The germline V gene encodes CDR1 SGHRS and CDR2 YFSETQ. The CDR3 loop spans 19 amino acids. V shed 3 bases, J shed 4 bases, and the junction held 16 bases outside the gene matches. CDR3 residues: CASSWPPGLAETRADTQYF. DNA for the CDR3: TGCGCCAGCAGCTGGCCTCCGGGACTAGCGGAGACTAGGGCAGATACGCAGTATTTT. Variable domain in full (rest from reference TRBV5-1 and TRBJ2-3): KAGVTQTPRYLIKTRGQQVTLSCSPISGHRSVSWYQQTPGQGLQFLFEYFSETQRNKGNFPGRFSGRQFSNSRSEMNVSTLELGDSALYLCASSWPPGLAETRADTQYFGPGTRLTVL.

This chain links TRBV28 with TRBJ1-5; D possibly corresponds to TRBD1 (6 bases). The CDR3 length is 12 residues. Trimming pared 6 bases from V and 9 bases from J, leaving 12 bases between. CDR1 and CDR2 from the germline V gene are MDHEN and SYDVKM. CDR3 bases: TGTGCCAGCAGAAGGGGGGGTTGGCCCCAGCATTTT. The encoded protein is CASRRGGWPQHF.

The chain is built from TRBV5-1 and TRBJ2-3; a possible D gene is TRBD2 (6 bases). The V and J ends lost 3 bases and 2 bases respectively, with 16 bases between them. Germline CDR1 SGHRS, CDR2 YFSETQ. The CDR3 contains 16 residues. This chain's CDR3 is CASSSAPGLITDTQYF. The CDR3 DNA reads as TGCGCCAGCAGCTCGGCGCCGGGACTTATCACAGATACGCAGTATTTT.

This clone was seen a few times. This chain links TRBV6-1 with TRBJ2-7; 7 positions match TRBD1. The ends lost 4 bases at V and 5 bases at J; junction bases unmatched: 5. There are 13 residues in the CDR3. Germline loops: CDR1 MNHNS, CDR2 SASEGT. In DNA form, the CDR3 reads TGTGCCAGCAGTGTACGAACAGGGGACGAGCAGTACTTC. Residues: CASSVRTGDEQYF.

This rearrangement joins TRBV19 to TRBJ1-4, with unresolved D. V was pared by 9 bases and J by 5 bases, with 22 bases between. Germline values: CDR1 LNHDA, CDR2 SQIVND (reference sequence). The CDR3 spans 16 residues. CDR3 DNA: TGTGCCAGCGAAGTGGGTACCCGTAGCCCGAATGAAAAACTGTTTTTT. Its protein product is CASEVGTRSPNEKLFF.

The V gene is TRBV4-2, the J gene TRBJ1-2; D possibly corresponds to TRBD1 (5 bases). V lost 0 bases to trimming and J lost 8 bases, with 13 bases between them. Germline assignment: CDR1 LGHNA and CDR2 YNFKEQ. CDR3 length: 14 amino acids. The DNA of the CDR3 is TGTGCCAGCAGCCAAGATCCGGGGGGTGAAGGCTACACCTTC. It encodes CASSQDPGGEGYTF.

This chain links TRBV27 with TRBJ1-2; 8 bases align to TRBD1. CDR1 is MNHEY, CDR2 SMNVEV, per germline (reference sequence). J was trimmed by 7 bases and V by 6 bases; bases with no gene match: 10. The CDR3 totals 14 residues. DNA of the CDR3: TGTGCCAGCAGACTCAGGGGGCTCGATAGTGGCTACACCTTC. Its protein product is CASRLRGLDSGYTF.

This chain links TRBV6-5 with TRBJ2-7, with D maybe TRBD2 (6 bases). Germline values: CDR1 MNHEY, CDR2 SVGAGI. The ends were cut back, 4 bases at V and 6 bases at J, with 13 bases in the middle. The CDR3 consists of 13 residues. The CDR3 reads CASSSTGTAEQYF. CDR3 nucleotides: TGTGCCAGCAGTTCGACTGGGACTGCCGAGCAGTACTTC.